This T cell receptor beta chain is from a study of blood T cell repertoires in COVID-19. Study as a whole: There were acute and convalescent COVID-19 samples, and they came from the United States, Italy and Spain. In each case, the material was cDNA or gDNA derived from T cells, B-cell-depleted T cells, or PBMCs.

Germline V gives CDR1 MNHEY, CDR2 SVGAGI. This CDR3 has 15 amino acids. Losses at the gene ends were 6 bases for V and 12 bases for J; bases not matched to a gene: 15. Source study methods: Nucleated cell number was recorded as an estimate derived from reference gene primer amplification. TCRdb's copy holds only in-frame clones and misses some; the assay was immunoSEQ multiplex PCR. V and J calls and clone size are those listed in that table; D and trimming were worked out from the DNA. The data show hundreds of thousands of clones, roughly 85% seen once. Sequenced: peripheral blood. The gene calls are TRBV6-5 and TRBJ2-1, with 9 positions matching TRBD2. The clonotype comes from a woman aged 30 to 39 with active or convalescent COVID-19. The CDR3: CASSTLSGGGAGQFF. CDR3 coding DNA: TGTGCCAGCAGCACCCTATCGGGCGGGGGGGCAGGGCAGTTCTTC.